This T cell receptor (beta chain) was retrieved from a study of beta chain features in type 1 diabetes. General study results and limits: Shorter TCRB CDR3s, moderately but significantly so, marked every one of the four CD4+ subsets in Type 1 diabetes patients.

Germline V CDR1 and CDR2: SGDLS, YYNGEE. The CDR3 consists of 14 residues. The trim removed 3 bases at V and 6 bases at J, leaving 5 bases unmatched. Expressed TCRB transcripts got sequenced, as all isolated RNA was reverse transcribed. TCRdb's table, derived via immunoSEQ multiplex PCR, lists solely in-frame clones and lacks some. The repertoire includes approximately 250,000 clones, approximately 25% of them detected once, and roughly 0.011% sits in the top ten. There are a few counts of this clone. Its antigen is undetermined. The J gene is TRBJ1-4, the V gene TRBV9; TRBD1 aligns across 7 bases. The specimen was naive CD4+ T cells from blood. The source of this sequence is a woman aged 25-40 years with type 1 diabetes. CDR3 sequence reads: CASSEQGSYEKLFF. Here the CDR3 DNA reads TGTGCCAGCAGCGAACAGGGGAGCTATGAAAAACTGTTTTTT.